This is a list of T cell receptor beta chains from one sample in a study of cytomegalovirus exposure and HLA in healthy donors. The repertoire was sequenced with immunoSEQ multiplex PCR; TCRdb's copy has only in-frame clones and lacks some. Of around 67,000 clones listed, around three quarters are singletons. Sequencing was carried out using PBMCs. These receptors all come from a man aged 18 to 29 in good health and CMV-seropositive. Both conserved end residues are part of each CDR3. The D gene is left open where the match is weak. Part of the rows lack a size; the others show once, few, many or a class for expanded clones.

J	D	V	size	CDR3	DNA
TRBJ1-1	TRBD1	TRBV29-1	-	CSAGTAMNTEAFF	TGCAGCGCAGGGACAGCCATGAACACTGAAGCTTTCTTT
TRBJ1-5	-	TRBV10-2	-	CASSAGQTNQPQHF	TGCGCCAGCAGTGCAGGACAGACCAATCAGCCCCAGCATTTT
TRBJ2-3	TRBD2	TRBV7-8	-	CASSSPSGGAPIFSTDTQYF	TGTGCCAGCAGCTCTCCGAGCGGGGGGGCTCCTATTTTTAGCACAGATACGCAGTATTTT
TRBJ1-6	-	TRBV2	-	CAIPAGGSEYNSPLHF	TGTGCCATCCCCGCGGGGGGCAGTGAATATAATTCACCCCTCCACTTT
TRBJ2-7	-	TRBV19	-	CASSIGVEQYF	TGTGCCAGTAGTATCGGGGTCGAGCAGTACTTC
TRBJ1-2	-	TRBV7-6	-	CASFRGESYGYTF	TGTGCCTCCTTTCGGGGGGAAAGCTATGGCTACACCTTC
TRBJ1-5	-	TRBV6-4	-	CASSGQYGQPQHF	TGTGCCAGCAGTGGACAGTACGGTCAGCCCCAGCATTTT
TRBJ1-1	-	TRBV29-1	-	CSVEQGNAEAFF	TGCAGCGTTGAACAGGGTAATGCTGAAGCTTTCTTT
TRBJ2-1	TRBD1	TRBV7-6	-	CASSPRPGTGDEQFF	TGTGCCAGCAGCCCTCGTCCCGGGACAGGGGATGAGCAGTTCTTC
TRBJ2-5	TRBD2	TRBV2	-	CASSAQPGGQETQYF	TGTGCCAGCAGTGCCCAGCCGGGGGGCCAAGAGACCCAGTACTTC
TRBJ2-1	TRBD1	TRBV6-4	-	CASSSGTGPYNEQFF	TGTGCCAGCAGTTCCGGGACAGGACCTTACAATGAGCAGTTCTTC
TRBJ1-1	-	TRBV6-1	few	CASSEGGSMNTEAFF	TGTGCCAGCAGTGAAGGCGGCTCGATGAACACTGAAGCTTTCTTT
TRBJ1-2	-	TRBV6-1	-	CASSPQIQNYGYTF	TGTGCCAGCAGTCCCCAGATTCAGAACTATGGCTACACCTTC
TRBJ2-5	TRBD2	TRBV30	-	CAWSRLAGYETQYF	TGTGCCTGGAGCCGACTAGCGGGGTATGAGACCCAGTACTTC
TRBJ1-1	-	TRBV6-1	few	CATGEGNTEAFF	TGTGCCACGGGGGAGGGGAACACTGAAGCTTTCTTT
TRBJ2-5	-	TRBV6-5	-	CASSYYSSPTQYF	TGTGCCAGCAGTTACTATTCGTCCCCGACCCAGTACTTC
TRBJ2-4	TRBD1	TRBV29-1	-	CSVERQGLQYF	TGCAGCGTTGAGAGACAGGGCCTTCAGTACTTC
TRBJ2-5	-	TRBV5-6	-	CASSLGDSRPQNF	TGTGCCAGCAGCTTGGGAGACAGCCGGCCCCAGAACTTC
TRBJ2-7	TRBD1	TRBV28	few	CAILPRTGNNEQYF	TGTGCCATCCTCCCGAGGACAGGGAATAACGAGCAGTACTTC
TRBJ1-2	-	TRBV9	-	CASSPDNGGYTF	TGTGCCAGCAGCCCAGACAACGGTGGCTACACCTTC
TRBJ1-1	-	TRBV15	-	CATSSPGTTTEAFF	TGTGCCACCAGCAGCCCCGGGACAACCACTGAAGCTTTCTTT
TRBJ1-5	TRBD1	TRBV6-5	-	CASSRDRGSQPQHF	TGTGCCAGCTCGAGGGACAGGGGAAGCCAGCCCCAGCATTTT
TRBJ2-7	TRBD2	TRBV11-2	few	CASSLRPSGGVQQYF	TGTGCCAGCAGCTTAAGGCCTAGCGGGGGGGTCCAGCAGTACTTC
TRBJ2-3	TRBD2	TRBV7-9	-	CANSAGSTDTQYF	TGTGCCAACTCAGCGGGAAGCACAGATACGCAGTATTTT
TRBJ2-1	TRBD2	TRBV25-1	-	CASSEGGRAYNEQFF	TGTGCCAGCAGTGAAGGGGGGAGGGCCTACAATGAGCAGTTCTTC
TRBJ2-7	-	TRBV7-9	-	CASSPADSYEQYF	TGTGCCAGCAGCCCAGCGGACAGCTACGAGCAGTACTTC
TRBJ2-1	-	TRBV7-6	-	CASSLAEGTYNEQFF	TGTGCCAGCAGCTTAGCGGAGGGCACCTACAATGAGCAGTTCTTC
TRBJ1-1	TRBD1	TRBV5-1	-	CASRLGGGVTEAFF	TGCGCCAGCAGGCTAGGGGGCGGCGTTACTGAAGCTTTCTTT
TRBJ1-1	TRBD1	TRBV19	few	CASSPGQGDAEAFF	TGTGCCAGTAGTCCGGGACAGGGGGACGCTGAAGCTTTCTTT
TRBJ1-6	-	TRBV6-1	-	CASSHMDSNNSPLHF	TGTGCCAGCAGTCACATGGACAGTAATAATTCACCCCTCCACTTT
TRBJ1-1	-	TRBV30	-	CAWSVGGNTEAFF	TGTGCCTGGAGTGTCGGTGGGAACACTGAAGCTTTCTTT
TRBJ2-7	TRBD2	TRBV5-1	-	CASSLLPSGAYEQYF	TGCGCCAGCAGCTTGCTTCCTAGCGGAGCCTACGAGCAGTACTTC
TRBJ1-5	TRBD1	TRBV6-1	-	CASYWDRGNQPQHF	TGTGCCAGCTACTGGGACAGGGGTAATCAGCCCCAGCATTTT
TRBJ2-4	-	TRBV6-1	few	CATLGGQIIQYF	TGTGCCACTTTGGGGGGGCAGATCATTCAGTACTTC
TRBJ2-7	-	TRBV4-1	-	CASSQVNQGGEEQYF	TGCGCCAGCAGCCAAGTTAACCAGGGTGGTGAAGAGCAGTACTTC
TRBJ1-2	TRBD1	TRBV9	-	CASSVDQGAGYGYTF	TGTGCCAGCAGCGTAGACCAGGGGGCCGGCTATGGCTACACCTTC